These T cell receptor beta chains were read from a single sample in a study of OX40 agonist ivuxolimab in advanced cancers. The repertoire was sequenced with immunoSEQ multiplex PCR; TCRdb's copy has only in-frame clones and lacks some. The profile covers some 45,000 clones, with approximately 86% appearing a single time and more than 13% taken by the ten largest. The material sequenced was CD4+ or CD8+ T cells sorted from blood, taken in a trial of the OX40 agonist ivuxolimab. The receptors stem from an adult with an advanced solid tumor such as melanoma, head and neck, liver or kidney cancer. Each CDR3 is given with its conserved first and last residue. D genes are given only for firm matches. Not all rows give a size; the values are once, few, many and, for expanded clones, a class.

TRBD1	TRBV7-9	TRBJ2-2	NA	TGTGCCAGCAGCCATAGGACAGGGGGTCTCGCGAACACCGGGGAGCTGTTTTTT	CASSHRTGGLANTGELFF
TRBD2	TRBV4-1	TRBJ2-1	NA	TGCGCCAGCAGCCCTTTCCACGGGACTAGCCGCGACAATGAGCAGTTCTTC	CASSPFHGTSRDNEQFF
NA	TRBV6-1	TRBJ2-1	NA	TGTGCCAGCAGTGAATGGATTTACAATGAGCAGTTCTTC	CASSEWIYNEQFF
NA	TRBV7-9	TRBJ1-3	NA	TGTGCCAGCAGCTTAACAGGAGTCCCCTATTTT	CASSLTGVPYF
TRBD1	TRBV7-9	TRBJ1-2	NA	TGTGCCAGCAGCCAGGGGACAGGGTATGGCTACACCTTC	CASSQGTGYGYTF
NA	TRBV5-4	TRBJ1-1	NA	TGTGCCAGCAGCTTAACGGGACGCCCGGAAGCTTTCTTT	CASSLTGRPEAFF
NA	TRBV7-3	TRBJ2-6	NA	TGTGCCAGCAGTTTCGCAGGGATTGGGCATGCTGGGGCCAACGTCCTGACTTTC	CASSFAGIGHAGANVLTF
TRBD1	TRBV19	TRBJ2-1	NA	TGTGCCAGTAGTATCCGGGACAGAGACAATGAGCAGTTCTTC	CASSIRDRDNEQFF
NA	TRBV19	TRBJ2-3	NA	TGTGCCAGTATAGGGGGGGCTATCTATACGCAGTATTTT	CASIGGAIYTQYF
TRBD1	TRBV2	TRBJ2-1	once	TGTGCCAGCAGTGATCTCTCCGGGACAGGGTCCTGGGAGCAGTTCTTC	CASSDLSGTGSWEQFF
TRBD2	TRBV4-3	TRBJ2-1	NA	TGCGCCAGCAGCCCGAACCTAGCGGAGGGGAATGAGCAGTTCTTC	CASSPNLAEGNEQFF
NA	TRBV7-3	TRBJ2-7	medium-sized	TGTGCCAGCAGCTCGGAGGGACGGGTCGGGTCCTACGAGCAGTACTTC	CASSSEGRVGSYEQYF
NA	TRBV6-5	TRBJ2-3	NA	TGTGCCAGCAGTTACTCGATGGGCAGCACAGATACGCAGTATTTT	CASSYSMGSTDTQYF
TRBD2	TRBV5-1	TRBJ2-7	NA	TGCGCCAGCAGGACCGGGACTAGCTTCTACGAGCAGTACTTC	CASRTGTSFYEQYF
TRBD1	TRBV15	TRBJ2-5	few	TGTGCCACCAGCAGTGGGACAGGGGGACAAGAGACCCAGTACTTC	CATSSGTGGQETQYF